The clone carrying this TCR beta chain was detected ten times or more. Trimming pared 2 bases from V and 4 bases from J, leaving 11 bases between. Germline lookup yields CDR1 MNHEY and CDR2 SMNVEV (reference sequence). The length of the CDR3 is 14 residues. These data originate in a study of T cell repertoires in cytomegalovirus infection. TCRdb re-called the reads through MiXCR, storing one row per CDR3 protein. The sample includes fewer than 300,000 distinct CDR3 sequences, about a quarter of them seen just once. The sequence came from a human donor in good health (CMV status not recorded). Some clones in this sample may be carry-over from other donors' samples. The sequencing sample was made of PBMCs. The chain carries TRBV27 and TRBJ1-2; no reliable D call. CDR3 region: CASSLTAAGYGYTF. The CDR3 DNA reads TGTGCCAGCAGTTTAACCGCAGCAGGCTATGGCTACACCTTC.